This TCR beta chain derives from a study of blood T cell repertoires in COVID-19. Study-wide context: T cells, B-cell-depleted T cells, or PBMCs provided the cDNA or gDNA that served as material.

Profiled with immunoSEQ multiplex PCR; TCRdb holds only in-frame clones, not every one. Found here are approximately 250,000 clones, roughly 91% of them singletons; the top ten hold 0.83%. Germline V gene lookup returns CDR1 LGHNA and CDR2 YNFKEQ. The V end lost 2 bases, the J end lost 6 bases, and 9 bases lay between the germline ends. The CDR3 consists of 13 residues. The chain uses TRBV4-2 and TRBJ2-3; D may be TRBD1 (5 bases). The source material was peripheral blood. The TCR comes from a man younger than 40 with COVID-19, enrolled during active disease. CDR3 DNA: TGTGCCAGCAGCCAACGACAGTACGATACGCAGTATTTT. Protein product: CASSQRQYDTQYF.